Below, 29 T cell receptor beta chains from the same sample are listed, as sequenced in a study of blood T cell repertoires in COVID-19. Clones were sequenced by immunoSEQ multiplex PCR, and TCRdb holds only the in-frame ones, with some missing. This table has 210,000 or so clones, 88% appearing once. The sample consisted of PBMCs or T cells enriched from blood (not recorded which). The receptors originated from a woman in her 30s who had been exposed to COVID-19.

V gene TRBV27 combines with J gene TRBJ2-3; TRBD1 matches 7 bases. Germline V CDR1 and CDR2: MNHEY, SMNVEV (reference sequence). This CDR3 has 19 residues. Trimming at V came to 5 bases and at J to 3 bases, leaving 20 bases not matched to a gene. CDR3 sequence (DNA): TGTGCCAGCAGTCCCAACAGCCGGGACAGAGTGTGGGCGACAGATACGCAGTATTTT. Translation: CASSPNSRDRVWATDTQYF.

The rearrangement joins TRBV5-5 to TRBJ2-1; weak D call: TRBD1 (6 bases). The germline V gene encodes CDR1 SGHKS and CDR2 YYEKEE (reference sequence). Between the trimmed V and J ends, which lost 1 base and 2 bases, there was a span of 13 bases. The CDR3 has 16 residues. The CDR3, as DNA: TGTGCCAGCAGCTTGAGGCCCGGGACACCCTACAATGAGCAGTTCTTC. As protein: CASSLRPGTPYNEQFF.

This chain connects TRBV5-1 to TRBJ1-2, with TRBD1 identical over 11 bases. Germline assignment: CDR1 SGHRS and CDR2 YFSETQ. The CDR3 spans 14 residues. V lost 4 bases and J lost 5; bases outside the gene matches: 4. The CDR3 region is CASSADRGHYGYTF. CDR3 in DNA: TGCGCCAGCAGCGCGGACAGGGGGCATTATGGCTACACCTTC.

This clone is a singleton in its sample. The V call is TRBV27, the J call TRBJ1-6; the D gene is possibly TRBD1 (5 bases). V shed 4 bases and J shed 10 bases, with 14 bases lying between them. This CDR3 contains 14 residues. Germline V lookup: CDR1 MNHEY, CDR2 SMNVEV (reference sequence). The CDR3 protein is CASSSRVWGSPLHF. CDR3 coding DNA: TGTGCCAGCAGTTCCCGGGTCTGGGGCTCACCCCTCCACTTT.

The J gene is TRBJ2-1, the V gene TRBV12-3 or TRBV12-4; D ambiguous. The CDR3 totals 11 residues. Trimming left V 2 bases short and J 12 bases short, with 8 bases between. CDR3 region: CASSLSFGQFF. The CDR3 DNA follows: TGTGCCAGCAGTTTATCGTTCGGGCAGTTCTTC.

V is TRBV11-2 and J is TRBJ1-1; TRBD1 matches at 8 bases. Unmatched junction bases numbered 6, after V lost 1 base and J lost 2 bases. Germline V CDR1 and CDR2: SGHAT, FQNNGV. This CDR3 is built from 16 residues. CDR3: CASSLGGTGVNTEAFF. The CDR3 DNA reads as TGTGCCAGCAGCTTAGGCGGGACAGGAGTTAACACTGAAGCTTTCTTT.

The count of this clone is one. The chain carries TRBV18 and TRBJ2-7; D might be TRBD1 (5 bases). Trimming took off 6 bases at V and 3 bases at J, with 21 bases between the two ends. Germline V gene sequence: CDR1 KGHSH, CDR2 LQKENI. This CDR3 region has 16 residues. CDR3 region: CASSPTVLGANYEQYF. The CDR3 nucleotides read TGTGCCAGCTCCCCAACCGTTCTAGGGGCTAACTACGAGCAGTACTTC. Looking up the rest from reference TRBV18 and TRBJ2-7 gives the full variable domain: NAGVMQNPRHLVRRRGQEARLRCSPMKGHSHVYWYRQLPEEGLKFMVYLQKENIIDESGMPKERFSAEFPKEGPSILRIQQVVRGDSAAYFCASSPTVLGANYEQYFGPGTRLTVT.

V usage is TRBV7-3 and J usage is TRBJ2-2; 12 bases are shared with TRBD2. Germline CDR1 is SGHTA and CDR2 is FQGTGA. J lost 4 bases, V lost 5 bases, and 5 bases had no gene match. The CDR3 extends over 16 amino acids. The CDR3 DNA reads as TGTGCCAGCAGCATACTAGCGGGAGGCCTCACCGGGGAGCTGTTTTTT. This codes for CASSILAGGLTGELFF.

The V gene is TRBV28, the J gene TRBJ1-4; the D gene is possibly TRBD1 (5 bases). The CDR3 is 14 residues long. Trimming removed 5 bases from V and 2 bases from J, with 9 bases in between. CDR1 and CDR2 (germline): MDHEN, SYDVKM. The CDR3 DNA reads as TGTGCCAGCAGTACGGACACGACTAATGAAAAACTGTTTTTT. Translation: CASSTDTTNEKLFF.

This clone was counted once. The chain recombines TRBV9 with TRBJ2-1; possible D gene TRBD2, 5 bases. The CDR3 extends over 14 amino acids. Germline CDR1 SGDLS, CDR2 YYNGEE. The V gene lost 0 bases and the J gene lost 8 bases, with 12 bases spanning the gap. The DNA of the CDR3 is TGTGCCAGCAGCGTAGGCTCTCGAGCGGATGAGCAGTTCTTC. It yields the protein CASSVGSRADEQFF.

The CDR3 DNA reads TGTGCCACCAGTGAAGTGGGAGGGGTGCAGTACTTC. It codes for CATSEVGGVQYF. The rearrangement uses TRBV24-1 and TRBJ2-7; 7 bases match TRBD2. The germline V gene encodes CDR1 KGHDR and CDR2 SFDVKD. This CDR3 has 12 amino acids. V dropped 4 bases and J dropped 9; count of bases not matched to a gene: 5.

The V call is TRBV11-2, the J call TRBJ2-1, with D tentatively TRBD1 (5 bases). Trimming took off 4 bases at V and 7 bases at J, with 8 bases between the two ends. The germline V gene has CDR1 SGHAT and CDR2 FQNNGV. The length of the CDR3 is 12 residues. The CDR3, as DNA: TGTGCCAGCAGCTCAGACAGAAATGAGCAGTTCTTC. Amino acid sequence: CASSSDRNEQFF.

This chain joins TRBV6-6 and TRBJ2-7; 8 nucleotides agree with TRBD2. The V and J ends lost 4 bases and 0 bases, in that order; junction bases with no gene match: 5. Germline V gene data show CDR1 as MNHNY and CDR2 as SVGAGI (reference sequence). This CDR3 contains 15 residues. CDR3: CASSFGSGASYEQYF. The CDR3 DNA is TGTGCCAGCAGTTTTGGTAGCGGGGCCTCCTACGAGCAGTACTTC.

J is TRBJ1-4 and V is TRBV30; D gene ambiguous. The germline V and J ends were trimmed by 0 bases and 0 bases, with 11 bases remaining between them. There are 16 residues in the CDR3. CDR1 and CDR2 from the germline V gene are GTSNPN and SVGIG (reference sequence). CDR3 coding DNA: TGTGCCTGGAGTGTGCCGACGGGGACAACTAATGAAAAACTGTTTTTT. Its protein is CAWSVPTGTTNEKLFF.

The chain links TRBV5-4 to TRBJ1-1; possibly TRBD1 for D (5 bases). The CDR3 contains 13 residues. CDR1 and CDR2 from the germline V gene are SGHNT and YYREEE (reference sequence). Trimming removed 3 bases from V and 8 bases from J, with 14 bases in between. Here the CDR3 DNA reads TGTGCCAGCAGCTCCCCCAGGGAATCGGAAGCTTTCTTT. This sequence encodes CASSSPRESEAFF. Combining the CDR3 with reference TRBV5-4 and TRBJ1-1 gives the whole variable domain ETGVTQSPTHLIKTRGQQVTLRCSSQSGHNTVSWYQQALGQGPQFIFQYYREEENGRGNFPPRFSGLQFPNYSSELNVNALELDDSALYLCASSSPRESEAFFGQGTRLTVV.

This clone was found a few times. V is TRBV15 and J is TRBJ1-3; TRBD1 aligns across 7 bases. The CDR3 runs 15 residues. Germline-derived CDR1 and CDR2 are LNHNV and YYDKDF (reference sequence). Germline trimming cut 2 bases from V and 4 bases from J; bases unmatched to any gene: 5. CDR3 bases: TGTGCCACCAGCAGAAGAACAGGGGACGGAAACACCATATATTTT. Encoded protein: CATSRRTGDGNTIYF. Full variable domain (missing parts from reference TRBV15 and TRBJ1-3): DAMVIQNPRYQVTQFGKPVTLSCSQTLNHNVMYWYQQKSSQAPKLLFHYYDKDFNNEADTPDNFQSRRPNTSFCFLDIRSPGLGDTAMYLCATSRRTGDGNTIYFGEGSWLTVV.

The gene calls are TRBV4-1 and TRBJ1-5; D call uncertain. The CDR3 runs 15 residues. Trimming left V 4 bases short and J 5 bases short, with 15 bases between. The germline gives CDR1 MGHRA, CDR2 YSYEKL. CDR3 region: CASSPTPGRDQPQHF. The CDR3, as DNA: TGCGCCAGCAGCCCTACTCCGGGTCGCGATCAGCCCCAGCATTTT.

The chain carries TRBV28 and TRBJ1-5; 10 bases map to TRBD1. Germline V lookup: CDR1 MDHEN, CDR2 SYDVKM. The trim removed 5 bases at V and 7 bases at J, leaving 8 bases unmatched. The CDR3 runs 15 residues. The chain's CDR3 is CASSPGDRGRQPQHF. The CDR3 nucleotides are TGTGCCAGCAGTCCCGGGGACAGGGGTCGGCAGCCCCAGCATTTT.

J is TRBJ2-7 and V is TRBV10-3; D remains unclear. The ends were cut back, 10 bases at V and 3 bases at J, with 16 bases in the middle. Germline assignment: CDR1 ENHRY and CDR2 SYGVKD. CDR3 length: 13 residues. CDR3 in amino acids: CATQIDTYYEQYF. The CDR3, as DNA: TGTGCCACCCAGATTGACACCTACTACGAGCAGTACTTC.

The chain links TRBV3-1 (or the pseudogene TRBV3-2) to TRBJ2-1; TRBD2 aligns across 15 bases. This CDR3 comprises 19 residues. Germline loops: CDR1 LGHDT, CDR2 YNNKEL (reference sequence). Trimming took 3 bases from V and 7 from J; bases not matched to a gene: 13. CDR3 nucleotides: TGTGCCAGCAGCCATTACCCGGGACTAGCGGGAGGCTCGATGAATGAGCAGTTCTTC. Translating it yields CASSHYPGLAGGSMNEQFF.

The gene calls are TRBV10-3 and TRBJ2-1; a weak D match, TRBD2 (5 bases). This CDR3 comprises 13 residues. Germline V lookup: CDR1 ENHRY, CDR2 SYGVKD. V was cut by 3 bases and J by 6 bases, with 9 bases left in between. The DNA of the CDR3 is TGTGCCATCAGTGAACGTGGGAGCAATGAGCAGTTCTTC. Its protein is CAISERGSNEQFF.

The chain is built from TRBV4-1 and TRBJ2-5; maybe TRBD1 (6 bases). This CDR3 comprises 17 residues. Germline loops: CDR1 MGHRA, CDR2 YSYEKL. Trimming stripped 2 bases from V and 5 bases from J, with 21 bases between. This chain's CDR3 is CASSQLYRDTTPETQYF. The CDR3 DNA reads TGCGCCAGCAGCCAATTATACCGGGACACTACTCCTGAGACCCAGTACTTC.

The V call is TRBV28, the J call TRBJ1-1; D may be TRBD1 (5 bases). Trimming took 6 bases from V and 1 from J, leaving 21 bases between them. The CDR3 has 17 amino acids. Germline CDR1 MDHEN, CDR2 SYDVKM. The CDR3 sequence is CASSPRGGTDPNTEAFF. The DNA for the CDR3 is TGTGCCAGCAGCCCCCGGGGGGGGACGGACCCGAACACTGAAGCTTTCTTT.

The chain recombines TRBV19 with TRBJ2-7, with TRBD2 as a possible D gene (6 bases). CDR1 is LNHDA, CDR2 SQIVND, per germline (reference sequence). Trimming removed 2 bases from V and 1 base from J, with 9 bases in between. This CDR3 has 14 amino acids. In nucleotides, the CDR3 is TGTGCCAGTAGTATATATAGCGGTTCCTACGAGCAGTACTTC. Residues: CASSIYSGSYEQYF.

This chain links TRBV3-1 (or the pseudogene TRBV3-2) with TRBJ2-7; D might be TRBD2 (5 bases). V lost 4 bases, J lost 2 bases, and 18 bases lay in between. The V gene's germline CDR1 is LGHDT and CDR2 YNNKEL (reference sequence). The CDR3 extends over 16 amino acids. CDR3 sequence: CASSPFLGPGTYEQYF. In DNA, the CDR3 is TGTGCCAGCAGCCCCTTTCTTGGGCCGGGAACCTACGAGCAGTACTTC.

The table lists this clone with a count of one. The chain is built from TRBV18 and TRBJ1-2; no firm D call. Germline CDR1 reads KGHSH; CDR2 reads LQKENI. The V gene lost 2 bases and the J gene lost 0 bases, with 16 bases spanning the gap. The CDR3 consists of 17 residues. The CDR3 protein is CASSPKQIPTTNYGYTF. CDR3 nucleotide sequence: TGTGCCAGCTCACCAAAACAGATACCCACAACTAACTATGGCTACACCTTC.

The chain employs TRBV7-8 and TRBJ1-5, with D uncertain. Germline V CDR1 and CDR2: SGHVS, FQNEAQ. This CDR3 region has 14 residues. Trimming took 0 bases from V and 7 from J, leaving 10 bases between them. CDR3 nucleotide sequence: TGTGCCAGCAGCTTAGCCGATTCCGGGCAGCCCCAGCATTTT. This encodes CASSLADSGQPQHF.

The chain links TRBV29-1 to TRBJ2-3, with D perhaps TRBD2 (5 bases). The germline V gene has CDR1 SQVTM and CDR2 ANQGSEA. The CDR3 totals 15 residues. The germline V and J ends were trimmed by 6 bases and 0 bases, with 16 bases remaining between them. The CDR3 spells CSVSLGGGSTDTQYF. The CDR3 nucleotides are TGCAGCGTCTCTTTAGGAGGCGGGAGCACAGATACGCAGTATTTT.

This chain uses TRBV20-1 with TRBJ2-3; D might be TRBD1 (6 bases). This CDR3 is 16 amino acids long. Germline values: CDR1 DFQATT, CDR2 SNEGSKA (reference sequence). V lost 3 bases and J lost 1, with 17 bases in between. The CDR3 is CSASPNRAIRTDTQYF. The CDR3 bases are TGCAGTGCTAGTCCCAACAGGGCCATTCGCACAGATACGCAGTATTTT.